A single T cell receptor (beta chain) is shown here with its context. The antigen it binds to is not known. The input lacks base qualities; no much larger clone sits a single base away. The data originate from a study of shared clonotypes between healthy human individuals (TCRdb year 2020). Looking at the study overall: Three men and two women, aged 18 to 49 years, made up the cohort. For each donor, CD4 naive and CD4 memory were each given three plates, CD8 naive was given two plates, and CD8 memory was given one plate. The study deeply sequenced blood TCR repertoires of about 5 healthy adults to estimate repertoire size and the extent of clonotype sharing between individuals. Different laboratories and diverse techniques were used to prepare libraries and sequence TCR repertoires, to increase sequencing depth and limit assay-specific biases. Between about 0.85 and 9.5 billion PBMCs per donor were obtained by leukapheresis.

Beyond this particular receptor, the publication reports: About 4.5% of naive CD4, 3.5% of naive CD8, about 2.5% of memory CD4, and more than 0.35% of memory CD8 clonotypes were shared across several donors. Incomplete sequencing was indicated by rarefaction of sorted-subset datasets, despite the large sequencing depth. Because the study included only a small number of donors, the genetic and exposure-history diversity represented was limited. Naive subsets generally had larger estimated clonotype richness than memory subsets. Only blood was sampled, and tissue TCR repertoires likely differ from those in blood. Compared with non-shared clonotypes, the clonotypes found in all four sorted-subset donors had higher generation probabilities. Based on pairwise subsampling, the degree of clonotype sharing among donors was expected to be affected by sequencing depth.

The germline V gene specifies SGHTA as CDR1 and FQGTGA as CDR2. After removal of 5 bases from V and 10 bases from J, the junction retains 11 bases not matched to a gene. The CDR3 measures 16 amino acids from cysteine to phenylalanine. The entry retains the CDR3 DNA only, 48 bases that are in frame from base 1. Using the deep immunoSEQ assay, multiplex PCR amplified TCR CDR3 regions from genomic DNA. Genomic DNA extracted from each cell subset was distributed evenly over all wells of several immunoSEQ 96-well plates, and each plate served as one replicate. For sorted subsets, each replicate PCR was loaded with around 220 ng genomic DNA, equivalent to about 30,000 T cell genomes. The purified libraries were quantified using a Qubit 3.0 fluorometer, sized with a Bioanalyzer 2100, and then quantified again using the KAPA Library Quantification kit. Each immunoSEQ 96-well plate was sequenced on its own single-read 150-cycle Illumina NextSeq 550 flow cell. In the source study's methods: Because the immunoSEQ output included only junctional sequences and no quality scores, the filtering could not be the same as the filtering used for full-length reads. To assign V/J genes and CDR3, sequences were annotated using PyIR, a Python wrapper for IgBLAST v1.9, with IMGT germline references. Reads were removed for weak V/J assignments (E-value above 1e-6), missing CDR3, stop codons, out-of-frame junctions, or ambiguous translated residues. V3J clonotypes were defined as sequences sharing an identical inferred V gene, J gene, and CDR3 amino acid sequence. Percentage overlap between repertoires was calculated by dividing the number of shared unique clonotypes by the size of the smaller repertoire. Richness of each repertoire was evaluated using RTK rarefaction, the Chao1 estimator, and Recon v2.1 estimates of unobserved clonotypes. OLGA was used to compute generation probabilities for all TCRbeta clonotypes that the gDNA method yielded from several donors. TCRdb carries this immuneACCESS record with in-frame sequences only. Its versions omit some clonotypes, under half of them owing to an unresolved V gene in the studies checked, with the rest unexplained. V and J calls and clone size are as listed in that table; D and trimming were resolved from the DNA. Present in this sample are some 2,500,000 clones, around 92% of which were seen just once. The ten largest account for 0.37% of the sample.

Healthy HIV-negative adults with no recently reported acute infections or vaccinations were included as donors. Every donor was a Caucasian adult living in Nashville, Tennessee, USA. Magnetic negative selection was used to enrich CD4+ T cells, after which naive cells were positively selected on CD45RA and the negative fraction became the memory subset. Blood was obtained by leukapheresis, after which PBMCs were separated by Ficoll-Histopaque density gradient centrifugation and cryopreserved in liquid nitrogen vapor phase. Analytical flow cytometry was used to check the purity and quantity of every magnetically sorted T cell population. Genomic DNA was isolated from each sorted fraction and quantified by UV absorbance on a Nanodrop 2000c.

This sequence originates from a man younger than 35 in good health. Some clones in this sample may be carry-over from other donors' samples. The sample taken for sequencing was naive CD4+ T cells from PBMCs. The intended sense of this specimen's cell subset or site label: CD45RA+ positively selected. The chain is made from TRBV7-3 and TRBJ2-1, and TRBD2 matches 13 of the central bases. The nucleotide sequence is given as TGTGCCAGCAGCCCGCGACTAGCGGGAGGCTTGGGAGAGCAGTTCTTC. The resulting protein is CASSPRLAGGLGEQFF.